The present T cell receptor beta chain was sequenced within a study of CD8 T cell repertoires and HIV-1 epitope variants. Unmatched junction bases numbered 4, after V lost 2 bases and J lost 4 bases. The germline V gene encodes CDR1 KGHSH and CDR2 LQKENI. CDR3 length equals 16 residues. Measured with immunoSEQ multiplex PCR; TCRdb has only the in-frame clones, and not every one. The sample records about 5,400 clones, around two thirds being singletons. This clone was counted a single time. Antigen unknown. The V gene is TRBV18, the J gene TRBJ1-4; TRBD1 matches at 10 bases. Sequencing was done on a sample of cultured CD8+ T cells derived from PBMCs. The sequence came from a male donor with HIV. CDR3: CASSPRTGGNNEKLFF. CDR3 DNA: TGTGCCAGCTCACCAAGGACAGGGGGGAATAATGAAAAACTGTTTTTT.